The entry below describes one T cell receptor beta chain. These data originate in a study of blood T cell repertoires in COVID-19. The wider study: The analysed material was cDNA or gDNA that came from T cells, B-cell-depleted T cells, or PBMCs.

The CDR3 sequence is 14 residues long. CDR1 and CDR2 from the germline V gene are SGDLS and YYNGEE. V gave up 3 bases and J gave up 7 bases; unmatched junction bases: 9. Followed over time, Seattle patients had been enrolled while infection was active. Methods used by the authors: Reference gene primer amplification gave estimated nucleated cell counts. Only in-frame clones appear in the TCRdb table, and some are missing; sequencing was by immunoSEQ multiplex PCR. V, J and clone size are taken as reported in that table, and D and trimming were inferred from the DNA itself. The data hold 100,000 to 150,000 clones, with roughly 74% observed a single time.

This chain links TRBV9 with TRBJ2-5; 7 bases agree with TRBD2. The sequenced sample was peripheral blood. This clonotype was sampled from a man at least 80 years old with COVID-19, enrolled during active disease. CDR3: CASSGGKPGGTQYF. In DNA, the CDR3 is TGTGCCAGCAGCGGCGGGAAACCGGGGGGGACCCAGTACTTC.